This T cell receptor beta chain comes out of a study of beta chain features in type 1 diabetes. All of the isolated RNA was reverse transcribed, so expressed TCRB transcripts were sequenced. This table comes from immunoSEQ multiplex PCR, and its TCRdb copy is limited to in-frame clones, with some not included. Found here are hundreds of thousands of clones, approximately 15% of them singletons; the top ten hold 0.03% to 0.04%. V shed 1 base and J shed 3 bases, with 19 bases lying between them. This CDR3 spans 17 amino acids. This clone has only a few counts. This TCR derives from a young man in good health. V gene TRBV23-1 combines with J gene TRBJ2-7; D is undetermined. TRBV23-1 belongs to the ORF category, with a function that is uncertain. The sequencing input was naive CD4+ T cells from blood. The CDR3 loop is CASSQCLRPGKVYEQYV. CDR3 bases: TGCGCCAGCAGTCAATGCCTTCGGCCTGGTAAGGTCTACGAGCAGTACGTC.